The rows below give T cell receptor beta chains drawn from one sample of a study of T cells after yellow fever vaccination. MiXCR was run by TCRdb on the 5' RACE reads, yielding one entry per CDR3 protein. The sample has 150,000 or so distinct CDR3 sequences, 6.5% to 8.5% seen once. Sequenced here: CD4+ T cells sorted from PBMCs, sampled less than 6 days after the first yellow fever vaccination. The receptors derive from a man aged 18 to 29 who received the YFV17D yellow fever vaccine. The CDR3 runs from the conserved cysteine through the conserved F or W. Each record gives: clone size, D gene, J gene, V gene, CDR3 length, CDR3 protein, CDR3 DNA. A D gene is named only where the DNA matches it firmly. Only some rows state a clone size, as once, few, many or a class for expanded clones.

>many|.|TRBJ2-4|TRBV19|16
CASSIGIQLAKNIQYF
TGTGCCAGTAGTATCGGGATCCAGCTAGCCAAAAACATTCAGTACTTC
>.|.|TRBJ1-6|TRBV19|13
CASMGRDNSPLHF
TGTGCCAGTATGGGCAGGGATAATTCACCCCTCCACTTT
>few|TRBD1|TRBJ2-1|TRBV5-1|14
CASSRGTGGNEQFF
TGCGCCAGCAGCCGTGGAACAGGGGGCAATGAGCAGTTCTTC
>many|.|TRBJ1-5|TRBV4-3|13
CASSPHRSQPQHF
TGCGCCAGCAGCCCTCACAGGTCCCAGCCCCAGCATTTT
>many|.|TRBJ2-2|TRBV5-1|14
CASSLEGVVGELFF
TGCGCCAGCAGCTTGGAGGGGGTGGTCGGGGAGCTGTTTTTT
>many|TRBD1|TRBJ2-5|TRBV2|15
CASTLTTGRQETQYF
TGTGCCAGCACCTTGACGACAGGGCGGCAAGAGACCCAGTACTTC
>many|.|TRBJ1-2|TRBV10-3|14
CAISEDAPTYGYTF
TGTGCCATCAGTGAGGACGCACCTACCTATGGCTACACCTTC
>many|.|TRBJ2-5|TRBV7-2|13
CASSSYVEETQYF
TGTGCCAGCAGCTCATACGTGGAAGAGACCCAGTACTTC
>.|.|TRBJ1-5|TRBV7-2|16
CASSLVPPGIPQPQHF
TGTGCCAGCAGCTTAGTCCCTCCAGGGATCCCTCAGCCCCAGCATTTT
>.|TRBD2|TRBJ2-2|TRBV4-2|18
CASTLSPSGGVNTGELFF
TGTGCCAGCACCCTAAGCCCTAGCGGGGGAGTCAACACCGGGGAGCTGTTTTTT
>.|.|TRBJ1-5|TRBV24-1|11
CATHIDQPQHF
TGTGCCACCCACATTGATCAGCCCCAGCATTTT
>many|.|TRBJ2-5|TRBV18|11
CASSQQETQYF
TGCGCCAGCAGCCAGCAAGAGACCCAGTACTTC
>many|.|TRBJ1-5|TRBV5-1|14
CASSLDGGRGPQHF
TGCGCCAGCAGCTTGGATGGGGGGCGCGGGCCCCAGCATTTT
>.|.|TRBJ2-7|TRBV5-4|15
CASSSWETGPGEQYF
TGTGCCAGCAGCAGTTGGGAAACCGGGCCCGGCGAGCAGTACTTC
>few|TRBD1|TRBJ1-3|TRBV7-2|16
CASSSTGEAGGNTIYF
TGTGCCAGCAGCTCGACAGGGGAGGCAGGCGGAAACACCATATATTTT
>many|.|TRBJ1-5|TRBV3-1|14
CASSQDVGNQPQHF
TGTGCCAGCAGCCAAGATGTGGGTAACCAGCCCCAGCATTTT
>many|TRBD1|TRBJ1-1|TRBV6-5|13
CASRGQAGTEAFF
TGTGCCAGCAGGGGACAGGCGGGCACTGAAGCTTTCTTT
>many|.|TRBJ2-7|TRBV20-1|14
CSARGWASSYEQYF
TGCAGTGCTAGAGGTTGGGCCAGCTCCTACGAGCAGTACTTC
>many|TRBD2|TRBJ2-7|TRBV4-3|16
CASSQVGSGGLLGQYF
TGCGCCAGCAGCCAAGTCGGTAGCGGGGGCCTCTTAGGTCAGTACTTC
>many|.|TRBJ1-1|TRBV11-2|14
CASTPWGGLTEAFF
TGTGCCAGCACCCCTTGGGGGGGGCTAACTGAAGCTTTCTTT
>many|.|TRBJ1-1|TRBV18|15
CASSPSEGFLAEAFF
TGTGCCAGCTCACCATCTGAGGGTTTCTTAGCTGAAGCTTTCTTT
>many|TRBD1|TRBJ1-1|TRBV2|14
CARAQGGTNTEAFF
TGTGCCAGGGCGCAGGGGGGGACGAACACTGAAGCTTTCTTT
>many|.|TRBJ2-3|TRBV12-3/TRBV12-4|15
CASSTHTGTTDTQYF
TGTGCCAGCAGCACCCATACGGGGACCACAGATACGCAGTATTTT
>many|TRBD1|TRBJ1-6|TRBV5-1|15
CASSQGQTSSRSLHF
TGCGCCAGCAGCCAGGGACAGACCTCTTCCAGGTCCCTCCACTTT